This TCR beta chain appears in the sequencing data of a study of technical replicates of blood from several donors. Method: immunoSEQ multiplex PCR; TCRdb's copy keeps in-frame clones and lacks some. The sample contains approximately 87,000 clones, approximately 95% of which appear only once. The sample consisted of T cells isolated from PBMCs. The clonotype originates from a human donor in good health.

The chain's CDR3 is CAIREIQGASVEAFF. The CDR3 region has the DNA TGTGCCATCAGGGAAATACAGGGGGCCTCAGTTGAAGCTTTCTTT. This chain connects TRBV10-3 to TRBJ1-1, with TRBD1 identical over 9 bases. Trimming at V came to 6 bases and at J to 7 bases, leaving 12 bases not matched to a gene. Germline V gene lookup returns CDR1 ENHRY and CDR2 SYGVKD. This CDR3 contains 15 residues.